The rows below give T cell receptor beta chains drawn from one sample of a study of blood T cell repertoires in COVID-19. Assay used: immunoSEQ multiplex PCR; TCRdb lists only in-frame clones, some missing. The table shows about 370,000 clones, with 80% to 90% occurring only once. The sequencing sample was made of PBMCs or T cells enriched from blood (not recorded which). These receptors came from a man aged 18 to 30 who had recovered from COVID-19. The CDR3 runs from the conserved cysteine through the conserved F or W. A D gene is named only where the DNA matches it firmly. Part of the rows lack a size; the others show once, few, many or a class for expanded clones.

v_gene	d_gene	j_gene	abundance	CDR3nt	CDR3aa
TRBV6-2/TRBV6-3	NA	TRBJ2-7	NA	TGTGCCAGCAGCCCCCTCCGAAACGACAGAATCTACGAGCAGTACTTC	CASSPLRNDRIYEQYF
TRBV2	TRBD1	TRBJ2-2	NA	TGTGCCACCTTGTTCGGGACAGTGAACACCGGGGAGCTGTTTTTT	CATLFGTVNTGELFF
TRBV6-5	NA	TRBJ1-6	NA	TGTGCCAGCACGGGGTTCGGTAATTCACCCCTCCACTTT	CASTGFGNSPLHF
TRBV12-5	NA	TRBJ1-2	NA	TGTGCTAGTGGTTTTTCGTCGGTCCGTAGCAAGTATGGCTACACCTTC	CASGFSSVRSKYGYTF
TRBV5-1	TRBD2	TRBJ2-3	NA	TGCGCCAGCAGCGACGGGACTAGCGGAACGCTGGATACGCAGTATTTT	CASSDGTSGTLDTQYF
TRBV6-5	NA	TRBJ1-2	NA	TGTGCCAGCAGGCCAGCAGGCGAACATGGCTACACCTTC	CASRPAGEHGYTF
TRBV11-3	NA	TRBJ2-5	once	TGTGCCAGCAGCTTAGGGGGAGAAAAGACCCAGTACTTC	CASSLGGEKTQYF
TRBV18	TRBD1	TRBJ1-2	once	TGTGCCAGCTCAACAGAGAACCCGGGACAGGGAGCATCCTATGGCTACACCTTC	CASSTENPGQGASYGYTF
TRBV30	NA	TRBJ1-5	NA	TGTGCCTGGACGGAGGGTTCCCAGCCCCAGCATTTT	CAWTEGSQPQHF
TRBV18	TRBD1	TRBJ1-2	NA	TGTGCCAGCTCACCGACAGGGGATGGCTACACCTTC	CASSPTGDGYTF
TRBV9	NA	TRBJ2-1	NA	TGTGCCAGCAGCGTAGACTCCACCTACAATGAGCAGTTCTTC	CASSVDSTYNEQFF
TRBV11-3	NA	TRBJ2-1	NA	TGTGCGACTAGTTTAAACAATGAGCAGTTCTTC	CATSLNNEQFF
TRBV5-1	NA	TRBJ2-7	NA	TGCGCCAGCAGCAAGACAGACACCCTCTACGAGCAGTACTTC	CASSKTDTLYEQYF
TRBV11-2	NA	TRBJ1-6	NA	TGTGCCAGCAGCCCCAGCCGGGGTATTTGGGCACCCCTCCACTTT	CASSPSRGIWAPLHF
TRBV7-9	TRBD1	TRBJ1-1	once	TGTGCCAGCAGCGGCCGGGACAGGGGGTTGAACACTGAAGCTTTCTTT	CASSGRDRGLNTEAFF
TRBV27	TRBD2	TRBJ2-3	NA	TGTGCCAGCAGTAGCGGGAGGGCAGATACGCAGTATTTT	CASSSGRADTQYF
TRBV5-4	TRBD1	TRBJ1-2	few	TGTGCCAGCAGCTTGGCAGGGACAGGGGGCGTGGATGGCTACACCTTC	CASSLAGTGGVDGYTF
TRBV14	TRBD1	TRBJ2-2	NA	TGTGCCAGCAGCCCGTGGGGACAGGGACGCACCGGGGAGCTGTTTTTT	CASSPWGQGRTGELFF
TRBV5-5	TRBD1	TRBJ2-1	NA	TGTGCCAGCAGCCGCGGTGGGACAGGTACTTACAATGAGCAGTTCTTC	CASSRGGTGTYNEQFF
TRBV11-3	TRBD1	TRBJ2-2	NA	TGTGCCAGCAGCGTAGGACAGGGGGCTGCCGGGGAGCTGTTTTTT	CASSVGQGAAGELFF
TRBV6-2/TRBV6-3	NA	TRBJ2-1	once	TGTGCCAGCAGTTACTCGGCTAGGATTGTGGATGAGCAGTTCTTC	CASSYSARIVDEQFF